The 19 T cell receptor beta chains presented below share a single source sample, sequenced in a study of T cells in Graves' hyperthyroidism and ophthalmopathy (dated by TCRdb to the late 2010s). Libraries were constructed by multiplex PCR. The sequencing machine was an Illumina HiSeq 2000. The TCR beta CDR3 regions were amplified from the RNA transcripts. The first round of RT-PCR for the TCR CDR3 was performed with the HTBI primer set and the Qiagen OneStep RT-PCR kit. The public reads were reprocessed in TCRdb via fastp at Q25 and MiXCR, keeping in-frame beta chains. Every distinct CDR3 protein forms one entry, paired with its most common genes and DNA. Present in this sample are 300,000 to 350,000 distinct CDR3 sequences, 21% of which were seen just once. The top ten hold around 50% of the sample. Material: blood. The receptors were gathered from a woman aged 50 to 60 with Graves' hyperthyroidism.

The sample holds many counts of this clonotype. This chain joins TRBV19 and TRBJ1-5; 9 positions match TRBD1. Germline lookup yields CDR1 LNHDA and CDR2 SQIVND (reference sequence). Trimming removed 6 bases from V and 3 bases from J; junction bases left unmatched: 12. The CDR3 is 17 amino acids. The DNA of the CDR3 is TGTGCCAGTAGGAGGAGCGGACAGGGGATATCCAATCAGCCCCAGCATTTT. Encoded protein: CASRRSGQGISNQPQHF.

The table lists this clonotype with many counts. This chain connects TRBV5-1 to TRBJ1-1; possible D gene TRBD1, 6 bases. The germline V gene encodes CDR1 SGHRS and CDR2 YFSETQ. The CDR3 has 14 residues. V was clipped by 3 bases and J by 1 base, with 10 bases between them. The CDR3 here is CASSSGVKNTEAFF. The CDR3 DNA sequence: TGCGCCAGCAGCTCAGGGGTTAAGAACACTGAAGCTTTCTTT.

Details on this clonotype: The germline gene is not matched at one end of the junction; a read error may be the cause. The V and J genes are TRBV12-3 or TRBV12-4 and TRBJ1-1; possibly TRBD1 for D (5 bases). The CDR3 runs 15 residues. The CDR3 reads CASSTWTLMNTEPFF. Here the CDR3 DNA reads TGTGCCAGCAGTACCTGGACATTAATGAACACTGAACCTTTCTTT.

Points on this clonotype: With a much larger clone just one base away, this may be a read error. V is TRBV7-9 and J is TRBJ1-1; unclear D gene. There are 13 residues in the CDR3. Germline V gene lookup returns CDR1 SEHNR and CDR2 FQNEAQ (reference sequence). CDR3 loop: CASSATVNTGAFF. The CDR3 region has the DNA TGTGCCAGCAGCGCCACAGTTAACACTGGAGCTTTCTTT.

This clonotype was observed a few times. This CDR3 is CSARDLLRGPSYEQYF. The CDR3 DNA reads TGCAGTGCTAGAGATCTTTTGCGGGGCCCTTCCTACGAGCAGTACTTC. V is TRBV20-1 and J is TRBJ2-7, with D perhaps matching TRBD2 (6 bases). V shed 0 bases and J shed 1 base, with 16 bases lying between them. This CDR3 comprises 16 residues. The germline CDR1 and CDR2 sequences are DFQATT and SNEGSKA (reference sequence).

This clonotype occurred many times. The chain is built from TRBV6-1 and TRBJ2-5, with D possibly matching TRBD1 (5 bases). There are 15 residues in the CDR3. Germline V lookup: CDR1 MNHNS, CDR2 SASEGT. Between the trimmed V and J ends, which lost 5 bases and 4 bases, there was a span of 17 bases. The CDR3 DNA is TGTGCCAGCAGTACGTCATGGGCAGGGCTAGAGACCCAGTACTTC. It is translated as CASSTSWAGLETQYF.

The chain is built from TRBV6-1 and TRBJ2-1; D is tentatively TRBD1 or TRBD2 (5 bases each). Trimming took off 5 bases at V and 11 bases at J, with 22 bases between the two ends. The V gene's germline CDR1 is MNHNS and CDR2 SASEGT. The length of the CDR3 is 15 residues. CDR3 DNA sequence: TGTGCCAGCAGTAATGGTCCGTCAGAGGGGAATAAGCAGTTCTTC. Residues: CASSNGPSEGNKQFF.

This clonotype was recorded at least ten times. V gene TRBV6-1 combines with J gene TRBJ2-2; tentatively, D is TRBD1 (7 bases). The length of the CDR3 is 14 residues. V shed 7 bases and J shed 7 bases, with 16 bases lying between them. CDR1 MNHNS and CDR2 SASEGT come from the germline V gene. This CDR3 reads CASNRQGLGGELFF. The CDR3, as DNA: TGTGCCAGCAATAGACAGGGACTGGGCGGGGAGCTGTTTTTT.

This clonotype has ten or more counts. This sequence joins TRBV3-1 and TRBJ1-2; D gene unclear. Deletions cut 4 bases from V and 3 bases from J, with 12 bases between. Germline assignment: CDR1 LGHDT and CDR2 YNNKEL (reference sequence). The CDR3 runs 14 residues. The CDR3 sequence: CASSPYRVYYGYTF. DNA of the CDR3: TGTGCCAGCAGCCCTTACAGAGTCTACTATGGCTACACCTTC.

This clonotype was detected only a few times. DNA of the CDR3: TGTGCCAGCAGTAAGCGGGGGGGCCCGGACACAGATACGCAGTATTTT. Amino acids: CASSKRGGPDTDTQYF. The chain links TRBV2 to TRBJ2-3; TRBD2 aligns across 10 bases. The CDR3 sequence is 16 residues long. V was pared by 5 bases and J by 2 bases, with 7 bases of the junction left unmatched. Germline-derived CDR1 and CDR2 are SNHLY and FYNNEI. Together with reference TRBV2 and TRBJ2-3, the CDR3 gives the full variable domain: EPEVTQTPSHQVTQMGQEVILRCVPISNHLYFYWYRQILGQKVEFLVSFYNNEISEKSEIFDDQFSVERPDGSNFTLKIRSTKLEDSAMYFCASSKRGGPDTDTQYFGPGTRLTVL.

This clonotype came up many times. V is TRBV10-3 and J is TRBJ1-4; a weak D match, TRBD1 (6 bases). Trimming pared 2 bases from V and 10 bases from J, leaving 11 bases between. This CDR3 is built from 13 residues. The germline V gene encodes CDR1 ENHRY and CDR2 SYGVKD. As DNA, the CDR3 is TGTGCCATCAGTGAGAGAGGGGGAGGAAAACTGTTTTTT. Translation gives CAISERGGGKLFF.

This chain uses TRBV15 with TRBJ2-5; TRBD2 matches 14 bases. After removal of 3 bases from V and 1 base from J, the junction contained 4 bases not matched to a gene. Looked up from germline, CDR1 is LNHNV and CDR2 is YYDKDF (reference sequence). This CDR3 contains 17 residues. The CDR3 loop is CATSSGTSGGFQETQYF. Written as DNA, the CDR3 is TGTGCCACCAGCAGCGGGACTAGCGGGGGTTTCCAAGAGACCCAGTACTTC.

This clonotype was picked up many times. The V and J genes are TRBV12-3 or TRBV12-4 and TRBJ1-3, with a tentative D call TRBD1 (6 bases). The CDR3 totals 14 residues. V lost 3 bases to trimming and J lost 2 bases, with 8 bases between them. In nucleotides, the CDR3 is TGTGCCAGCAGTTTCGGGGGGCCTGGAAACACCATATATTTT. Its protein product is CASSFGGPGNTIYF.

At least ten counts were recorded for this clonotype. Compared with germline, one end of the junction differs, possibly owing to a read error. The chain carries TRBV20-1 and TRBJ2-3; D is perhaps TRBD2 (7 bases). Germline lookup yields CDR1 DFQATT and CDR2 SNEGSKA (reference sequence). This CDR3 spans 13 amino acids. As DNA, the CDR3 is TGCAGTGCGAGAGGGGGGGCGGCAGATACGCAGTATTTT. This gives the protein CSARGGAADTQYF.

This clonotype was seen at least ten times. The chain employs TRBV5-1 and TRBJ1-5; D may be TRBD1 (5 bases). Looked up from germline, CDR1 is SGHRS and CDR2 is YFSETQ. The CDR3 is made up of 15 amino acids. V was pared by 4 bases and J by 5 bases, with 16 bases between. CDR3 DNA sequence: TGCGCCAGCAGCCGGGACGGGGACTTAGATCAGCCCCAGCATTTT. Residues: CASSRDGDLDQPQHF.

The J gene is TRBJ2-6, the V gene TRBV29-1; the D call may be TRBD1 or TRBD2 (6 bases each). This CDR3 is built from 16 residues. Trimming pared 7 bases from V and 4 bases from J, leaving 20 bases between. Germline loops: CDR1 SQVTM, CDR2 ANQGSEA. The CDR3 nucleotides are TGCAGCGGGTATACCGGGACGGGGGCCGGGGCCAACGTCCTGACTTTC. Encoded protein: CSGYTGTGAGANVLTF.

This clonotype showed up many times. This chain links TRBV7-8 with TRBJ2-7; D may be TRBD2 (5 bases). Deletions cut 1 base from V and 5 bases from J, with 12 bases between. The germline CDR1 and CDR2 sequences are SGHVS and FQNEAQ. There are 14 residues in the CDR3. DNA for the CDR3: TGTGCCAGCAGCTTAGGAGGGCCCGGGAACGAGCAGTACTTC. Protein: CASSLGGPGNEQYF.

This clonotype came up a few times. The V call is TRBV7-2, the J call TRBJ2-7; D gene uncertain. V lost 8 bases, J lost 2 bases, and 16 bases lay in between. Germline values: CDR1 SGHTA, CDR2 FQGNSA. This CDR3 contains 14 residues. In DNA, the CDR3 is TGTGCCAGCGGTAAACCTACCGTCCCCTACGAGCAGTACTTC. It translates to CASGKPTVPYEQYF. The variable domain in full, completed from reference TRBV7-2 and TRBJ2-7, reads GAGVSQSPSNKVTEKGKDVELRCDPISGHTALYWYRQSLGQGLEFLIYFQGNSAPDKSGLPSDRFSAERTGGSVSTLTIQRTQQEDSAVYLCASGKPTVPYEQYFGPGTRLTVT.

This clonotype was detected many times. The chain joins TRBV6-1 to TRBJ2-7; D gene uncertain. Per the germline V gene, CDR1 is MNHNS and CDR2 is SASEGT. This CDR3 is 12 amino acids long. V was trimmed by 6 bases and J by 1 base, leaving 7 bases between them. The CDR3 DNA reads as TGTGCCAGCAGCCAGGATTCCTACGAGCAGTACTTC. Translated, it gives CASSQDSYEQYF.